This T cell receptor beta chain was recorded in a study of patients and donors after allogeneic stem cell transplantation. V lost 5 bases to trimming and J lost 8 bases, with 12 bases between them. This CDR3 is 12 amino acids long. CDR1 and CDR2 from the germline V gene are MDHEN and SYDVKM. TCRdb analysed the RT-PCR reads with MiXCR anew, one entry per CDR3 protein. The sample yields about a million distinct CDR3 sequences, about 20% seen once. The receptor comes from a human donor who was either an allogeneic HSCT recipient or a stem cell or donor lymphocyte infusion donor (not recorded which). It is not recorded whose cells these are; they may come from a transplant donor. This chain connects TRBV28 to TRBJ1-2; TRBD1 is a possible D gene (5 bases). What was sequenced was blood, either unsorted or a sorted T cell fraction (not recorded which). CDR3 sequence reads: CASSGAPKGYTF. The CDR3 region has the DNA TGTGCCAGCAGTGGGGCCCCTAAAGGCTACACCTTC.